This TCR beta chain derives from a study of cytomegalovirus exposure and HLA in healthy donors. The PCR used 60 Vbeta and 13 Jbeta primers. The protocol was immunoSEQ multiplex PCR, while the TCRdb copy is restricted to in-frame clones and leaves out a portion. The sample has 180,000 or so clones; around 78% are singletons. This CDR3 is 13 amino acids long. V trimming: 8 bases; J trimming: 4 bases; junction bases outside the gene matches: 3. Germline assignment: CDR1 SGHTA and CDR2 FQGNSA. Sequencing was performed on PBMCs. The chain uses TRBV7-2 and TRBJ2-2, with 8 bases identical to TRBD1. This clonotype was sampled from a man aged 18 to 30 in good health and CMV-seronegative. CDR3 in amino acids: CASLRGPTGELFF. The CDR3 coding sequence is TGTGCCAGCCTCAGGGGGCCCACCGGGGAGCTGTTTTTT.